One sample yielded the 29 T cell receptor beta chains listed below, sequenced in a study of T cells in Graves' hyperthyroidism and ophthalmopathy (dated by TCRdb to about 2019). The library was made by multiplex PCR. Sequencing took place on an Illumina HiSeq 2000. The TCR beta CDR3 regions were amplified from the RNA transcripts. The first round of RT-PCR for the TCR CDR3 was performed with the HTBI primer set and the Qiagen OneStep RT-PCR kit. Starting from the raw public reads, TCRdb applied fastp trimming at Q25, assembled clones with MiXCR and retained in-frame beta chains. Each entry merges the rows of one CDR3 protein and shows their most common DNA and genes. The sample records around 600,000 distinct CDR3 sequences, about 14% of which are singletons. The ten largest clones represent approximately 12% of the sample. Sequencing input: blood. These receptors came from a woman between 50 and 59 years old with Graves' ophthalmopathy.

This clonotype is a singleton in its sample. A much larger clone differs from this one at a single base, so this may be a read error. V gene TRBV7-9 combines with J gene TRBJ2-7, with TRBD1 identical over 9 bases. This CDR3 has 16 residues. V trimming: 5 bases; J trimming: 2 bases; junction bases outside the gene matches: 10. Germline V lookup: CDR1 SEHNR, CDR2 FQNEAQ (reference sequence). CDR3 sequence (DNA): TGTGCCAGCAGCCGAAGCGGGACAGGGCCTACCTACGAGCAGTACTTC. It encodes CASSRSGTGPTYEQYF. Supplemented by reference TRBV7-9 and TRBJ2-7, the full variable domain reads DTGVSQNPRHKITKRGQNVTFRCDPISEHNRLYWYRQTLGQGPEFLTYFQNEAQLEKSRLLSDRFSAERPKGSFSTLEIQRTEQGDSAMYLCASSRSGTGPTYEQYFGPGTRLTVT.

V and J are TRBV19 and TRBJ1-5; D is undetermined. The CDR3 consists of 15 residues. Germline CDR1 and CDR2: LNHDA and SQIVND (reference sequence). V lost 1 base and J lost 0, with 7 bases in between. The CDR3: CASSIGQTSNQPQHF. The CDR3 DNA follows: TGTGCCAGTAGTATAGGGCAGACTAGCAATCAGCCCCAGCATTTT.

This clonotype has a count of ten or more. CDR3 nucleotides: TGTGCCAGCAGTTATTTGACGGGAGTTTCGGCCGGGGAGCTGTTTTTT. Translating it yields CASSYLTGVSAGELFF. This chain joins TRBV6-1 and TRBJ2-2, with a weak D call TRBD2 (6 bases). The CDR3 covers 16 residues. CDR1 and CDR2 from the germline V gene are MNHNS and SASEGT. V gave up 5 bases and J gave up 6 bases, with 19 bases separating them.

This clonotype was detected a few times. The J gene is TRBJ1-2, the V gene TRBV6-1, with unresolved D. Per germline, CDR1 MNHNS and CDR2 SASEGT. The CDR3 consists of 14 residues. Between the trimmed V and J ends, which lost 5 bases and 8 bases, there was a span of 18 bases. CDR3 protein: CASSPRGGWLGYTF. DNA of the CDR3: TGTGCCAGCAGTCCCCGTGGAGGGTGGCTAGGCTACACCTTC.

This clonotype occurred many times. The V and J genes are TRBV10-3 and TRBJ1-2; weak D call: TRBD1 (5 bases). Germline V CDR1 and CDR2: ENHRY, SYGVKD. The CDR3 is 13 amino acids. The ends were cut back, 3 bases at V and 4 bases at J, with 9 bases in the middle. The CDR3 nucleotides are TGTGCCATCAGTGAAGACAGATCCTATGGCTACACCTTC. Its protein product is CAISEDRSYGYTF.

In regard to this clonotype: A much larger clonotype is one base distant, so this may be a read error. The chain employs TRBV27 and TRBJ2-1; 8 nucleotides match TRBD2. The CDR3 has 14 amino acids. V was clipped by 5 bases and J by 10 bases; unmatched bases: 10. CDR1 MNHEY and CDR2 SMNVEV come from the germline V gene (reference sequence). CDR3 protein: CASSANGRAREQFF. DNA for the CDR3: TGTGCCAGCAGTGCGAACGGGAGGGCCAGGGAGCAGTTCTTC.

This clonotype appeared many times. The J gene is TRBJ2-5, the V gene TRBV20-1; D is perhaps TRBD1 (5 bases). Germline V gene sequence: CDR1 DFQATT, CDR2 SNEGSKA (reference sequence). The ends were cut back, 3 bases at V and 2 bases at J, with 7 bases in the middle. The CDR3 consists of 12 residues. The CDR3 loop is CSASRQQETQYF. The DNA for the CDR3 is TGCAGTGCTAGCAGACAGCAAGAGACCCAGTACTTC.

This clonotype was found many times. The chain recombines TRBV5-1 with TRBJ2-7; D gene uncertain. Germline V lookup: CDR1 SGHRS, CDR2 YFSETQ. The CDR3 consists of 17 residues. Trimming stripped 0 bases from V and 6 bases from J, with 22 bases between. The CDR3 coding sequence is TGCGCCAGCAGCTTGGGCCCTGACAACCTCCAGGCCGGCGAGCAGTACTTC. Its protein is CASSLGPDNLQAGEQYF.

This clonotype was observed many times. This sequence joins TRBV28 and TRBJ1-3; TRBD1 agrees at 7 bases. The germline gives CDR1 MDHEN, CDR2 SYDVKM. The CDR3 is 15 residues long. The ends lost 4 bases at V and 0 bases at J; junction bases unmatched: 3. CDR3 amino acids: CASSSGQDSGNTIYF. The CDR3 DNA follows: TGTGCCAGCAGTTCCGGACAGGACTCTGGAAACACCATATATTTT.

This clonotype has at least ten counts. The CDR3 sequence: CASKQGRLTNEKLFF. The CDR3 DNA reads as TGTGCCAGCAAGCAGGGGAGGTTAACTAATGAAAAACTGTTTTTT. The gene calls are TRBV6-1 and TRBJ1-4; D is perhaps TRBD1 (6 bases). This CDR3 is 15 amino acids long. V was shortened by 7 bases and J by 1 base, with 13 bases between the two germline ends. Germline CDR1 MNHNS, CDR2 SASEGT.

This clonotype was picked up one time. This CDR3 reads CSASMTSGRIGEQFF. CDR3 bases: TGCAGTGCTAGTATGACTAGCGGGAGAATAGGTGAGCAGTTCTTC. The chain carries TRBV20-1 and TRBJ2-1; 12 nucleotides align to TRBD2. Germline CDR1 is DFQATT and CDR2 is SNEGSKA (reference sequence). The V gene end was trimmed by 3 bases and the J gene end by 9 bases; junction bases not matched to a gene: 9. CDR3 length equals 15 residues.

This clonotype has ten or more counts. This sequence joins TRBV3-1 and TRBJ2-2, with D maybe TRBD2 (5 bases). Germline loops: CDR1 LGHDT, CDR2 YNNKEL (reference sequence). The CDR3 has 14 residues. Trimming shortened V by 1 base and J by 4 bases, and 7 bases separated the two germline ends. CDR3 nucleotides: TGTGCCAGCAGCCAAGTACGGGGCACCGGGGAGCTGTTTTTT. Protein product: CASSQVRGTGELFF.

Details on this clonotype: With a much larger clone just one base away, this may be a read error. This rearrangement joins TRBV12-3 or TRBV12-4 to TRBJ2-5; 8 bases map to TRBD2. The CDR3 runs 12 residues. Trimming cost V 5 bases and J 12 bases; bases outside gene matches: 8. The CDR3 is CASSERGGAEYF. DNA of the CDR3: TGTGCCAGCAGTGAACGGGGGGGCGCCGAGTACTTC.

This clonotype was recorded many times. The chain is built from TRBV7-9 and TRBJ1-4; 8 nucleotides align to TRBD1. CDR3 length equals 14 residues. Germline loops: CDR1 SEHNR, CDR2 FQNEAQ (reference sequence). After removal of 2 bases from V and 8 bases from J, the junction contained 4 bases not matched to a gene. The CDR3 reads CASSLSGGGEKLFF. The CDR3 DNA is TGTGCCAGCAGCTTATCAGGGGGCGGGGAAAAACTGTTTTTT.

The CDR3 DNA follows: TGTGCCAGCGATTACCCGCGCCGAGGGGCTAACTATGGCTACACCTTC. The encoded protein is CASDYPRRGANYGYTF. The chain employs TRBV11-1 and TRBJ1-2; maybe TRBD1 (5 bases). With 8 bases removed from V and 0 bases from J, the gap between germline ends came to 19 bases. The CDR3 loop spans 16 amino acids. Germline CDR1 is SGHAT and CDR2 is FQDESV (reference sequence).

About this clonotype itself: A read error may explain this, as a much larger clone is one base away. The V call is TRBV29-1, the J call TRBJ1-1; weak D call: TRBD1 (5 bases). The V gene's germline CDR1 is SQVTM and CDR2 ANQGSEA. This CDR3 has 15 residues. This CDR3 is CNVEEFVRVAGMAFF. The CDR3 nucleotides are TGCAACGTTGAAGAATTCGTGCGTGTGGCAGGGATGGCTTTCTTT.

This clonotype was detected many times. This chain uses TRBV27 with TRBJ2-7, with unresolved D. This CDR3 is 13 amino acids long. Per the germline V gene, CDR1 is MNHEY and CDR2 is SMNVEV (reference sequence). V was shortened by 5 bases and J by 4 bases, with 12 bases between the two germline ends. CDR3 in amino acids: CASSHSILYEQYF. The CDR3, as DNA: TGTGCCAGCAGTCACAGCATCTTGTACGAGCAGTACTTC.

This clonotype has at least ten counts. The DNA of the CDR3 is TGTGCCAGCAGCGTAGGGCCGACGGACACCGGGGAGCTGTTTTTT. Its translation: CASSVGPTDTGELFF. The V call is TRBV9, the J call TRBJ2-2; D is undetermined. This CDR3 region has 15 residues. Trimming took 0 bases from V and 3 from J, leaving 9 bases between them. CDR1 SGDLS and CDR2 YYNGEE come from the germline V gene.

The V and J genes are TRBV4-3 and TRBJ2-6; D unclear. Deletions cut 5 bases from V and 3 bases from J, with 11 bases between. There are 15 residues in the CDR3. Germline lookup yields CDR1 LGHNA and CDR2 YSLEER. The CDR3 loop is CASSYLGVGANVLTF. CDR3 in DNA: TGCGCCAGCAGCTATTTAGGCGTTGGGGCCAACGTCCTGACTTTC.

V and J are TRBV6-1 and TRBJ2-4; D unclear. The germline V and J ends were trimmed by 9 bases and 4 bases, with 10 bases remaining between them. This CDR3 has 12 residues. Germline-derived CDR1 and CDR2 are MNHNS and SASEGT. DNA of the CDR3: TGTGCCAGGCAAGACCGGAAAAACATTCAGTACTTC. Its translation is CARQDRKNIQYF.

The table lists this clonotype with many counts. The chain is built from TRBV5-1 and TRBJ2-1, with 14 bases fitting TRBD2. This CDR3 is built from 18 residues. Germline trimming cut 4 bases from V and 0 bases from J; bases unmatched to any gene: 6. CDR1 is SGHRS and CDR2 is YFSETQ in the germline V gene. CDR3 nucleotides: TGCGCCAGCAGCCCGGGACTAGCGGGAGCGATCTCCTACAATGAGCAGTTCTTC. Translation gives CASSPGLAGAISYNEQFF.

This clonotype was detected many times. This chain uses TRBV20-1 with TRBJ2-3; a possible D gene is TRBD2 (5 bases). The germline CDR1 and CDR2 sequences are DFQATT and SNEGSKA (reference sequence). V lost 0 bases and J lost 6, with 16 bases in between. CDR3 length: 15 residues. The CDR3 spells CSARDRRTPRDTQYF. The CDR3 bases are TGCAGTGCTAGAGACCGCAGGACTCCCCGGGATACGCAGTATTTT.

V gene TRBV6-2 or TRBV6-3 combines with J gene TRBJ1-2, with 11 positions matching TRBD1. The CDR3 contains 15 residues. Germline loops: CDR1 MNHEY, CDR2 SVGEGT. With V trimmed by 6 bases and J by 3 bases, 6 bases remained unmatched. The CDR3 loop reads CASSRRDRGYYGYTF. For the CDR3, the DNA is TGTGCCAGCAGCCGCAGGGACAGGGGGTACTATGGCTACACCTTC.

This clonotype showed up just a few times. The V gene is TRBV18, the J gene TRBJ2-2; 12 bases map to TRBD2. This CDR3 has 19 residues. The V gene's germline CDR1 is KGHSH and CDR2 LQKENI. The trim removed 2 bases at V and 1 base at J, leaving 8 bases unmatched. This CDR3 is CASSPIRRLAGVNTGELFF. The CDR3 region has the DNA TGTGCCAGCTCACCAATCAGAAGACTAGCGGGAGTGAACACCGGGGAGCTGTTTTTT. The full variable domain, in which reference TRBV18 and TRBJ2-2 provide the parts outside the CDR3, is NAGVMQNPRHLVRRRGQEARLRCSPMKGHSHVYWYRQLPEEGLKFMVYLQKENIIDESGMPKERFSAEFPKEGPSILRIQQVVRGDSAAYFCASSPIRRLAGVNTGELFFGEGSRLTVL.

With regard to this clonotype: A read error may account for a junction end that differs from germline. The gene calls are TRBV19 and TRBJ2-1; 7 bases fit TRBD1. Looked up from germline, CDR1 is LNHDA and CDR2 is SQIVND (reference sequence). There are 14 residues in the CDR3. The CDR3 spells CASSIDGQVRERFF. The CDR3 DNA reads as TGTGCCAGTAGTATAGACGGACAGGTCCGCGAGCGGTTCTTC.

The rearrangement uses TRBV6-9 and TRBJ1-1, with D uncertain. In germline, CDR1 is MNHGY, CDR2 SVAAGI. CDR3 length: 16 residues. V gave up 4 bases and J gave up 6 bases, with 21 bases separating them. CDR3 coding DNA: TGTGCCAGCAGTTTACTCCTGCCCTCGACAAAGGCTGAAGCTTTCTTT. It translates to CASSLLLPSTKAEAFF.

This clonotype was seen a handful of times. The chain joins TRBV4-3 to TRBJ2-3, with 7 bases aligning to TRBD2. V trimming: 0 bases; J trimming: 6 bases; junction bases outside the gene matches: 9. The germline CDR1 and CDR2 sequences are LGHNA and YSLEER. CDR3 length equals 16 residues. The CDR3 loop is CASSQDRTRAGDTQYF. For the CDR3, the DNA is TGCGCCAGCAGCCAAGATCGGACTAGAGCAGGGGATACGCAGTATTTT.

This clonotype was observed at least ten times. This sequence joins TRBV6-2 or TRBV6-3 and TRBJ2-7; 11 positions match TRBD2. This CDR3 is built from 15 residues. V lost 5 bases, J lost 3 bases, and 6 bases stayed unmatched. Per germline, CDR1 MNHEY and CDR2 SVGEGT. The CDR3: CASSTQLAGVYEQYF. CDR3 sequence (DNA): TGTGCCAGCAGTACCCAACTAGCGGGAGTCTACGAGCAGTACTTC.

This clonotype was recorded many times. This CDR3 is CASSSWDFPYEQYF. The DNA of the CDR3 is TGTGCCAGCTCATCCTGGGACTTTCCCTACGAGCAGTACTTC. The genes are TRBV18 and TRBJ2-7; D is possibly TRBD2 (6 bases). Germline V gene lookup returns CDR1 KGHSH and CDR2 LQKENI. Trimming cost V 5 bases and J 2 bases, with 13 bases left between them. The CDR3 is 14 amino acids.